This T cell receptor beta chain emerged from a study of blood T cell repertoires in COVID-19. This CDR3 is 18 amino acids long. Trimming at V came to 4 bases and at J to 4 bases, leaving 9 bases not matched to a gene. The germline CDR1 and CDR2 sequences are KGHDR and SFDVKD. Profiled with immunoSEQ multiplex PCR; TCRdb holds only in-frame clones, not every one. The sample has just under 350,000 clones, under 95% seen once; the top ten hold 2.5% to 4%. This sequence was found in a woman aged 18-29 years who had recovered from COVID-19. The sequenced material came from peripheral blood. This chain uses TRBV24-1 with TRBJ2-2; 12 bases line up with TRBD2. The CDR3 nucleotides are TGTGCCACCAGTGACCATCTAGCGGGAGGGCCGGTCACCGGGGAGCTGTTTTTT. It yields the protein CATSDHLAGGPVTGELFF.